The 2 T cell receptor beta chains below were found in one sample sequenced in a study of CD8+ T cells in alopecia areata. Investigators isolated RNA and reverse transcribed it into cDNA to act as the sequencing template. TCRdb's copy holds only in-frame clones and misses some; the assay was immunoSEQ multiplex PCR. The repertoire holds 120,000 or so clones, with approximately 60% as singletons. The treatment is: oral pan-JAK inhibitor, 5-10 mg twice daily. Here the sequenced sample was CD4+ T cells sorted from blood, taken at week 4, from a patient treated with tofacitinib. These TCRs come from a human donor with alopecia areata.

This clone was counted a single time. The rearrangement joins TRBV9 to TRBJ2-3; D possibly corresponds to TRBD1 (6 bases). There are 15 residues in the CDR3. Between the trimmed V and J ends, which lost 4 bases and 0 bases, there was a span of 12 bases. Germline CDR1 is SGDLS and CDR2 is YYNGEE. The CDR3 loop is CASSNTRGSTDTQYF. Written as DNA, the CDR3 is TGTGCCAGCAGCAACACTAGGGGGAGCACAGATACGCAGTATTTT. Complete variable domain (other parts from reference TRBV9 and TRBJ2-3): DSGVTQTPKHLITATGQRVTLRCSPRSGDLSVYWYQQSLDQGLQFLIQYYNGEERAKGNILERFSAQQFPDLHSELNLSSLELGDSALYFCASSNTRGSTDTQYFGPGTRLTVL.

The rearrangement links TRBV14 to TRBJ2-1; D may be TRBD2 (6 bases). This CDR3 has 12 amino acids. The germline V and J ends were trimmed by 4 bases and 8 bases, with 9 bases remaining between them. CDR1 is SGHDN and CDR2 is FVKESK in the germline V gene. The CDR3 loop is CASSRREYEQFF. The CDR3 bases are TGTGCCAGCAGCCGTCGGGAGTATGAGCAGTTCTTC.